Below, 9 T cell receptor beta chains from the same sample are listed, as sequenced in a study of control samples from healthy donors and cancer patients. Here immunoSEQ multiplex PCR was the method, and the copy in TCRdb shows in-frame clones only, minus some. The sample records about 120,000 clones, roughly 88% being singletons. The specimen was PBMCs. The receptors come from an older woman with lung cancer.

The rearrangement uses TRBV6-5 and TRBJ1-1; 8 nucleotides line up with TRBD1. V shed 4 bases and J 11 bases; nucleotides not matched to a gene: 12. CDR1 and CDR2 (germline): MNHEY, SVGAGI. This CDR3 region has 14 residues. CDR3 protein: CASSSPRTGLRAFF. The CDR3 DNA reads TGTGCCAGCAGTTCCCCACGGACAGGGCTTAGGGCTTTCTTT.

The gene calls are TRBV6-6 and TRBJ2-1; D gene unclear. This CDR3 contains 14 residues. The V end was cut by 7 bases, the J end by 0 bases, with 10 bases between. Germline V CDR1 and CDR2: MNHNY, SVGAGI (reference sequence). The CDR3 is CASIVTGSYNEQFF. Here the CDR3 DNA reads TGTGCCAGCATAGTGACTGGCTCCTACAATGAGCAGTTCTTC.

The chain links TRBV9 to TRBJ1-1, with a tentative D call TRBD1 (6 bases). This CDR3 spans 15 amino acids. The V end lost 2 bases, the J end lost 5 bases, and 16 bases lay between the germline ends. Germline CDR1 reads SGDLS; CDR2 reads YYNGEE. This chain's CDR3 is CASSVLTRGDTEAFF. The CDR3 DNA reads as TGTGCCAGCAGCGTTCTGACCAGGGGTGATACTGAAGCTTTCTTT. The entire variable domain, with the rest obtained from reference TRBV9 and TRBJ1-1, is as follows: DSGVTQTPKHLITATGQRVTLRCSPRSGDLSVYWYQQSLDQGLQFLIQYYNGEERAKGNILERFSAQQFPDLHSELNLSSLELGDSALYFCASSVLTRGDTEAFFGQGTRLTVV.

This chain joins TRBV24-1 and TRBJ1-2, with D perhaps matching TRBD1 (6 bases). Per germline, CDR1 KGHDR and CDR2 SFDVKD. Trimming took off 3 bases at V and 0 bases at J, with 13 bases between the two ends. The CDR3 is 16 amino acids. CDR3 bases: TGTGCCACCAGTGATGGGTACAGGGAGACTAACTATGGCTACACCTTC. Protein: CATSDGYRETNYGYTF.

The chain links TRBV7-9 to TRBJ1-6; 8 bases agree with TRBD1. CDR1 and CDR2 (germline): SEHNR, FQNEAQ (reference sequence). The CDR3 is 15 amino acids. V was clipped by 5 bases and J by 10 bases; unmatched bases: 10. As DNA, the CDR3 is TGTGCCAGCAGCGACCGACAGGGGAGGTACTCACCCCTCCACTTT. As protein: CASSDRQGRYSPLHF.

The chain has TRBV2 and TRBJ1-6; TRBD1 is a possible D gene (6 bases). The CDR3 contains 15 residues. In germline, CDR1 is SNHLY, CDR2 FYNNEI. V lost 6 bases to trimming and J lost 2 bases, with 11 bases between them. The CDR3 DNA sequence: TGTGCCAGCAGCCTCCAGGGGACCTATAATTCACCCCTCCACTTT. This encodes CASSLQGTYNSPLHF.

The chain is built from TRBV7-2 and TRBJ1-4, with a weak D call TRBD1 (6 bases). Germline V lookup: CDR1 SGHTA, CDR2 FQGNSA. This CDR3 contains 17 residues. Deletions cut 5 bases from V and 0 bases from J, with 16 bases between. DNA of the CDR3: TGTGCCAGCAGCGCCCGGACAGCCCTCGCAACTAATGAAAAACTGTTTTTT. Amino acid sequence: CASSARTALATNEKLFF. Variable domain in full (rest from reference TRBV7-2 and TRBJ1-4): GAGVSQSPSNKVTEKGKDVELRCDPISGHTALYWYRQSLGQGLEFLIYFQGNSAPDKSGLPSDRFSAERTGGSVSTLTIQRTQQEDSAVYLCASSARTALATNEKLFFGSGTQLSVL.

V is TRBV4-1 and J is TRBJ1-1, with TRBD1 matching over 8 bases. V shed 4 bases and J 5 bases; nucleotides not matched to a gene: 12. Germline V gene sequence: CDR1 MGHRA, CDR2 YSYEKL. The CDR3 consists of 16 residues. The CDR3 coding sequence is TGCGCCAGCAGCCCCCGGACAGGGCGTATCGGTACTGAAGCTTTCTTT. Protein: CASSPRTGRIGTEAFF.

The V call is TRBV5-4, the J call TRBJ1-2; D possibly corresponds to TRBD1 (5 bases). CDR3 size: 15 residues. Trimming cost V 4 bases and J 4 bases, with 17 bases left between them. Germline V lookup: CDR1 SGHNT, CDR2 YYREEE (reference sequence). CDR3 in DNA: TGTGCCAGCAGCGGAGGGACCACCTTCGGCTATGGCTACACCTTC. Translating gives CASSGGTTFGYGYTF.